This T cell receptor (beta chain) was documented in a study of blood T cell repertoires in COVID-19. Study-wide context: The analysed material was cDNA or gDNA that came from T cells, B-cell-depleted T cells, or PBMCs.

The CDR3 spans 13 residues. The germline V and J ends were trimmed by 1 base and 0 bases, with 3 bases remaining between them. The germline V gene encodes CDR1 LNHNV and CDR2 YYDKDF (reference sequence). Data came from immunoSEQ multiplex PCR; TCRdb stores just in-frame clones and leaves some out. The table includes a few hundred thousand clones, almost 90% detected once. In the case of this clone: Additional DNA sequences in this sample encode the identical CDR3.

The sequencing input was peripheral blood. The chain recombines TRBV15 with TRBJ1-1; no clear D gene. This receptor was identified in an elderly man with acute or convalescent COVID-19. The CDR3 region is CATSRGVNTEAFF. In DNA form, the CDR3 reads TGTGCCACCAGCAGAGGCGTGAACACTGAAGCTTTCTTT.